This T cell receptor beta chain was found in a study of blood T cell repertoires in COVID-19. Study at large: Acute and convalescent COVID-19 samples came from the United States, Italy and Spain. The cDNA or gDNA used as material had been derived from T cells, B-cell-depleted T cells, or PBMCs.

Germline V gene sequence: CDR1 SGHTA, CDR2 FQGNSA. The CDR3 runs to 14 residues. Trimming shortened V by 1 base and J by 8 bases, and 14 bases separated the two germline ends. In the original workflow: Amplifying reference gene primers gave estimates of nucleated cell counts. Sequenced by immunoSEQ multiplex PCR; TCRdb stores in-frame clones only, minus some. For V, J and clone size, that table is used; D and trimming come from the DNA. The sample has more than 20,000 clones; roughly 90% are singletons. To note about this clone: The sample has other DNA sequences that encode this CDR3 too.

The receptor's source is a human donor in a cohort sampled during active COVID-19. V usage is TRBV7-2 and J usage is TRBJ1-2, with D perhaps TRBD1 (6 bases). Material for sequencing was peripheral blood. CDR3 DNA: TGTGCCAGCAGCTTAGGCAGGGGTGATAGGGGCTACACCTTC. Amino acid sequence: CASSLGRGDRGYTF.